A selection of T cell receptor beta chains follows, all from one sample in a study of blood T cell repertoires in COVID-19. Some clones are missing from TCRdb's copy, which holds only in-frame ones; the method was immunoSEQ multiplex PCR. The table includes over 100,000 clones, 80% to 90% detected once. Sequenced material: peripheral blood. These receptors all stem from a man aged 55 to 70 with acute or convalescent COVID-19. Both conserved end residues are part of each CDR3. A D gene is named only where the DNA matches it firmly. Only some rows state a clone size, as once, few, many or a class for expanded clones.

CASSQGTSGRAAYNEQFF | TGTGCCAGCAGCCAAGGGACTAGCGGGAGGGCCGCGTACAATGAGCAGTTCTTC | TRBV4-2 | . | TRBD2 | TRBJ2-1
CASSREGRGLGETQYF | TGTGCCAGCAGCCGGGAGGGGAGAGGGTTGGGAGAGACCCAGTACTTC | TRBV7-9 | . | TRBD2 | TRBJ2-5
CASSPVTEAFF | TGTGCCAGCAGCCCCGTCACTGAAGCTTTCTTT | TRBV11-2 | few | . | TRBJ1-1
CASSGTGKTEAFF | TGTGCCAGCAGCGGGACAGGGAAAACTGAAGCTTTCTTT | TRBV9 | . | TRBD1 | TRBJ1-1
CASSPVTGGSYEQYF | TGTGCCAGCTCACCAGTGACAGGGGGGTCCTACGAGCAGTACTTC | TRBV18 | few | TRBD1 | TRBJ2-7
CASTRTLNTEAFF | TGTGCCAGCACCAGGACACTGAACACTGAAGCTTTCTTT | TRBV11-2 | . | . | TRBJ1-1
CASSLPTGGNYGYTF | TGTGCCAGCAGCTTACCCACAGGGGGCAACTATGGCTACACCTTC | TRBV11-2 | . | TRBD1 | TRBJ1-2
CASSPWGTGGSDTEAFF | TGTGCCAGCAGCCCATGGGGGACAGGGGGTTCGGACACTGAAGCTTTCTTT | TRBV7-6 | . | TRBD1 | TRBJ1-1
CAISESQGEEKLFF | TGTGCCATCAGTGAATCACAGGGAGAGGAAAAACTGTTTTTT | TRBV10-3 | . | . | TRBJ1-4
CASRWTGAYTGELFF | TGTGCCAGCAGGTGGACAGGGGCGTACACCGGGGAGCTGTTTTTT | TRBV6-5 | . | TRBD1 | TRBJ2-2
CASSQDNGWSNQPQHF | TGCGCCAGCAGCCAAGATAACGGGTGGAGCAATCAGCCCCAGCATTTT | TRBV4-3 | . | . | TRBJ1-5
CASSIELAGGLNTEAFF | TGTGCCAGTAGTATAGAGTTGGCAGGGGGGCTGAACACTGAAGCTTTCTTT | TRBV19 | . | TRBD1 | TRBJ1-1
CASSLEWGPGNTGELFF | TGTGCCAGCAGCTTGGAATGGGGTCCGGGAAACACCGGGGAGCTGTTTTTT | TRBV5-8 | . | . | TRBJ2-2
CASTDRVAQETQYF | TGTGCCAGCACCGACAGGGTCGCCCAAGAGACCCAGTACTTC | TRBV28 | . | TRBD1 | TRBJ2-5
CASSRLGQGNTEAFF | TGTGCCAGCAGCCGCCTGGGACAGGGAAACACTGAAGCTTTCTTT | TRBV13 | . | TRBD1 | TRBJ1-1
CASSQDRATEAFF | TGTGCCAGCAGTCAGGACAGGGCCACTGAAGCTTTCTTT | TRBV7-2 | . | TRBD1 | TRBJ1-1
CASDRGAGQPQHF | TGTGCCAGCGACAGGGGAGCGGGTCAGCCCCAGCATTTT | TRBV2 | . | TRBD1 | TRBJ1-5
CASRGAGYNEQFF | TGTGCCAGCAGGGGCGCGGGGTACAATGAGCAGTTCTTC | TRBV6-5 | . | . | TRBJ2-1
CASSSDRAGTGELFF | TGTGCCAGCAGTTCGGACAGGGCCGGCACCGGGGAGCTGTTTTTT | TRBV6-2/TRBV6-3 | . | TRBD1 | TRBJ2-2
CASSFGSVGTYEQYF | TGCGCCAGCAGCTTCGGGAGCGTAGGTACCTACGAGCAGTACTTC | TRBV5-1 | . | . | TRBJ2-7
CASSLVGGNEQFF | TGTGCCAGCAGCTTGGTCGGGGGCAATGAGCAGTTCTTC | TRBV5-4 | . | . | TRBJ2-1
CASSLAGTQYNEQFF | TGTGCCAGCAGCTTGGCCGGGACTCAATACAATGAGCAGTTCTTC | TRBV5-6 | . | . | TRBJ2-1
CASRGQISYNEQFF | TGTGCCAGTAGAGGACAGATCTCCTACAATGAGCAGTTCTTC | TRBV19 | . | . | TRBJ2-1
CASSEAGGITDTQYF | TGTGCCAGCAGTGAAGCGGGGGGGATCACAGATACGCAGTATTTT | TRBV6-1 | . | TRBD2 | TRBJ2-3
CASSQEPGNQPQHF | TGTGCCAGCAGCCAGGAACCAGGGAATCAGCCCCAGCATTTT | TRBV3-1/TRBV3-2 | . | . | TRBJ1-5
CASNPTTGGNSPLHF | TGTGCCAGCAACCCCACTACAGGGGGAAATTCACCCCTCCACTTT | TRBV2 | . | TRBD1 | TRBJ1-6
CASPDRPYEQYF | TGTGCCAGCCCCGACAGGCCCTACGAGCAGTACTTC | TRBV27 | . | . | TRBJ2-7
CASSLASGGQRGAYEQYF | TGTGCCAGCAGCTTAGCATCTGGGGGACAGAGGGGGGCTTACGAGCAGTACTTC | TRBV11-3 | . | . | TRBJ2-7
CASSPGLAGGSDTQYF | TGTGCTAGCAGCCCCGGACTAGCGGGAGGTTCAGATACGCAGTATTTT | TRBV7-7 | few | TRBD2 | TRBJ2-3
CASNVNEAFF | TGTGCCAGCAATGTTAATGAAGCTTTCTTT | TRBV6-5 | once | . | TRBJ1-1
CASSIGTPQPQHF | TGTGCCAGTAGTATCGGGACTCCTCAGCCCCAGCATTTT | TRBV19 | . | . | TRBJ1-5
CASSLALAEGSYEQYF | TGTGCCAGCAGCTTGGCTCTAGCGGAGGGCTCCTACGAGCAGTACTTC | TRBV5-5 | . | TRBD2 | TRBJ2-7
CASSLAGDYEQYF | TGTGCCAGCAGTCTGGCAGGGGACTACGAGCAGTACTTC | TRBV6-5 | once | . | TRBJ2-7
CASSPPTGTIGTQYF | TGTGCCAGCAGTCCCCCGACAGGGACCATCGGGACCCAGTACTTC | TRBV28 | . | TRBD1 | TRBJ2-5
CASSYEEIQPQHF | TGTGCCAGCAGTTACGAGGAGATCCAGCCCCAGCATTTT | TRBV6-2/TRBV6-3 | . | . | TRBJ1-5
CASSINYGYTF | TGTGCCAGCAGCATTAACTATGGCTACACCTTC | TRBV12-3/TRBV12-4 | . | . | TRBJ1-2
CASSYSWTENEKLFF | TGTGCCAGCAGTTACTCGTGGACAGAAAATGAAAAACTGTTTTTT | TRBV6-5 | once | . | TRBJ1-4
CSVEDITGDCYGYTF | TGCAGCGTTGAAGATATCACAGGGGACTGCTATGGCTACACCTTC | TRBV29-1 | . | TRBD1 | TRBJ1-2
CASSRTGPYGYTF | TGTGCCAGCAGCCGAACAGGGCCCTATGGCTACACCTTC | TRBV11-1 | . | . | TRBJ1-2
CASSSHRQGAYEQYF | TGTGCCAGCAGCTCACATAGACAGGGGGCTTACGAGCAGTACTTC | TRBV11-2 | . | TRBD1 | TRBJ2-7